In this sample, the clone carrying this T cell receptor (beta chain) is medium-sized. Its antigen is unknown. This sample is part of a study of response to subunit inactivated influenza vaccine. TCRdb ran MiXCR on the RT-PCR reads and lists one entry per CDR3 protein. The repertoire holds around 470,000 distinct CDR3 sequences, around 7.7% seen once, with around 13% in the top ten. Study-wide points: Each seasonal influenza vaccination recruits few new T cells, the authors suggested.

J was trimmed by 0 bases and V by 7 bases; bases with no gene match: 11. This CDR3 has 16 amino acids. The germline V gene encodes CDR1 MNHEY and CDR2 SMNVEV (reference sequence). The sequence was obtained from a man between 45 and 75 years old who received an inactivated influenza vaccine. The sample consisted of PBMCs from blood, taken less than 30 months after vaccination. The rearrangement joins TRBV27 to TRBJ1-1; TRBD1 aligns across 7 bases. CDR3 sequence: CASNRKGARMNTEAFF. Written as DNA, the CDR3 is TGTGCCAGCAATAGGAAGGGGGCCCGTATGAACACTGAAGCTTTCTTT.